The 20 T cell receptor beta chains in this list originate from one sample, sequenced in a study of T-cell reconstitution after alpha-beta-depleted transplantation in children. Construction of the TCRbeta library involved unique molecular identifiers. TCRdb re-called the PCR reads with MiXCR, one entry per CDR3 protein. The table lists hundreds of thousands of distinct CDR3 sequences, about 15% of them singletons, with around 4.5% in the top ten. Sequences were derived from PBMCs, mostly from graft donor cells, sampled 360 days after TCRalphabeta/CD19-depleted stem cell transplant. These receptor sequences come from a male patient between 10 and 17 years old who had a stem cell transplant for acute lymphoblastic leukemia, so the T cells may come from the graft donor.

The rearrangement uses TRBV27 and TRBJ2-3; D not resolved. Germline values: CDR1 MNHEY, CDR2 SMNVEV (reference sequence). This CDR3 is 15 amino acids long. V lost 2 bases and J 1 base, leaving 10 bases between the germline ends. CDR3 in amino acids: CASSLVEMGTDTQYF. CDR3 DNA sequence: TGTGCCAGCAGTTTAGTAGAGATGGGCACAGATACGCAGTATTTT.

The J gene is TRBJ2-7, the V gene TRBV4-1; 8 bases fit TRBD1. The CDR3 loop spans 15 amino acids. Germline V gene data show CDR1 as MGHRA and CDR2 as YSYEKL. The V segment lost 0 bases and the J segment 6 bases; nucleotides outside the gene matches: 7. CDR3 sequence (DNA): TGCGCCAGCAGCCAAGATAGCCAGGGGGCATCCGAGCAGTACTTC. Protein product: CASSQDSQGASEQYF.

CDR3 loop: CASTSLGAKTGNTIYF. The DNA for the CDR3 is TGTGCCAGCACCTCGTTGGGGGCCAAGACTGGAAACACCATATATTTT. The V call is TRBV27, the J call TRBJ1-3; D perhaps matches TRBD1 (6 bases). Germline CDR1 reads MNHEY; CDR2 reads SMNVEV (reference sequence). Trimming took off 7 bases at V and 2 bases at J, with 18 bases between the two ends. The CDR3 runs to 16 residues.

This clonotype showed up just a few times. The gene calls are TRBV6-5 and TRBJ2-7, with D perhaps being TRBD1 or TRBD2 (5 bases each). Trimming removed 4 bases at V and 5 bases at J, with 15 bases between. The CDR3 totals 14 residues. The germline gives CDR1 MNHEY, CDR2 SVGAGI. The CDR3 DNA is TGTGCCAGCAGTTGGCAGGGACCCACGCACGAGCAGTACTTC. Its translation: CASSWQGPTHEQYF.

The chain has TRBV2 and TRBJ2-1; 16 positions match TRBD2. The germline CDR1 and CDR2 sequences are SNHLY and FYNNEI. The junction had 16 bases not matched to a gene; V was cut back by 11 bases and J by 15 bases. The CDR3 spans 15 residues. The CDR3 DNA reads TGTGCCGCCACCGGGACTAGCGGGAGGGCAAGGCTGCCGTTCTTC. Translated: CAATGTSGRARLPFF.

This clonotype was seen many times. The genes are TRBV5-1 and TRBJ2-1, with D tentatively TRBD2 (5 bases). There are 15 residues in the CDR3. Germline CDR1 is SGHRS and CDR2 is YFSETQ. The V and J ends lost 0 bases and 7 bases respectively, with 14 bases between them. The CDR3 DNA follows: TGCGCCAGCAGCTTGGGTGACCTAGCTTTGAATGAGCAGTTCTTC. Protein: CASSLGDLALNEQFF.

This chain uses TRBV7-9 with TRBJ2-7, with D perhaps TRBD2 (6 bases). The CDR3 runs 16 residues. CDR1 SEHNR and CDR2 FQNEAQ come from the germline V gene (reference sequence). Trimming left V 1 base short and J 6 bases short, with 19 bases between. As DNA, the CDR3 is TGTGCCAGCAGCTTAGAGAGGGGTCTAGCGAGGATCGAGCAGTACTTC. Amino acids: CASSLERGLARIEQYF.

This clonotype appeared a few times. The V call is TRBV3-1, the J call TRBJ2-1, with 10 bases matching TRBD2. The CDR3 has 15 residues. Germline V lookup: CDR1 LGHDT, CDR2 YNNKEL (reference sequence). Trimming at V came to 7 bases and at J to 7 bases, leaving 10 bases not matched to a gene. CDR3 amino acids: CASNVWASGRNEQFF. The CDR3 DNA reads as TGTGCCAGCAACGTGTGGGCTAGCGGGAGAAATGAGCAGTTCTTC.

This clonotype was seen only a few times. This chain links TRBV12-3 or TRBV12-4 with TRBJ1-4; tentative D call: TRBD1 (6 bases). V was trimmed by 6 bases and J by 5 bases, leaving 13 bases between them. This CDR3 spans 14 amino acids. In nucleotides, the CDR3 is TGTGCCAGCAGCCCGTGGGGGGGCAATGAAAAACTGTTTTTT. It codes for CASSPWGGNEKLFF.

This clonotype was picked up a small number of times. The V and J genes are TRBV21-1 and TRBJ1-1; TRBD1, as called in the table, went unchecked against the DNA. TRBV21-1 is designated a pseudogene. CDR3 length: 16 amino acids. Here the CDR3 DNA reads TGTGCCAGCAGCAAACGGGGGACAGGGGCGGGCACTGAAGCTTTCTTT. Residues: CASSKRGTGAGTEAFF.

The chain combines TRBV6-5 with TRBJ1-3, with D uncertain. CDR3 length: 15 residues. V shed 5 bases and J shed 0 bases, with 11 bases lying between them. CDR1 is MNHEY and CDR2 is SVGAGI in the germline V gene. The CDR3 sequence is CASSLRRRSGNTIYF. The CDR3, as DNA: TGTGCCAGCAGTCTACGGCGGCGCTCTGGAAACACCATATATTTT.

The chain has TRBV10-2 and TRBJ2-2; TRBD2 agrees at 7 bases. The CDR3 length is 13 residues. The V segment lost 8 bases and the J segment 4 bases; nucleotides outside the gene matches: 4. Germline V CDR1 and CDR2: WSHSY, SAAADI. The CDR3 DNA sequence: TGCGCCAGCGGGGAGGGACCCACCGGGGAGCTGTTTTTT. Protein sequence: CASGEGPTGELFF.

This chain uses TRBV2 with TRBJ2-1; D is undetermined. V was shortened by 7 bases and J by 8 bases, with 12 bases between the two germline ends. The CDR3 covers 12 residues. The germline CDR1 and CDR2 sequences are SNHLY and FYNNEI. The CDR3 nucleotides are TGTGCCAGCACACCGGAGCAGGATGAGCAGTTCTTC. It translates to CASTPEQDEQFF. The full variable domain, rest sourced from reference TRBV2 and TRBJ2-1, is EPEVTQTPSHQVTQMGQEVILRCVPISNHLYFYWYRQILGQKVEFLVSFYNNEISEKSEIFDDQFSVERPDGSNFTLKIRSTKLEDSAMYFCASTPEQDEQFFGPGTRLTVL.

This clonotype has a handful of counts. The chain joins TRBV5-1 to TRBJ2-7; no clear D gene. V lost 0 bases and J 0 bases, leaving 13 bases between the germline ends. Germline lookup yields CDR1 SGHRS and CDR2 YFSETQ. The CDR3 contains 16 residues. CDR3 sequence reads: CASSLGLYGSSYEQYF. The CDR3 nucleotides are TGCGCCAGCAGCTTGGGTCTTTACGGGTCCTCCTACGAGCAGTACTTC.

The chain carries TRBV25-1 and TRBJ1-6; D might be TRBD1 (5 bases). V lost 4 bases and J lost 5, with 15 bases in between. Per germline, CDR1 MGHDK and CDR2 SYGVNS. The CDR3 is made up of 16 amino acids. CDR3 in amino acids: CASSGPRGGNNSPLHF. CDR3 nucleotide sequence: TGTGCCAGCAGTGGCCCCCGGGGGGGGAATAATTCACCCCTCCACTTT.

This clonotype showed up many times. The chain employs TRBV7-9 and TRBJ2-2, with D maybe TRBD2 (6 bases). The CDR3 loop spans 14 amino acids. Per the germline V gene, CDR1 is SEHNR and CDR2 is FQNEAQ (reference sequence). V was cut by 5 bases and J by 0 bases, with 7 bases left in between. The CDR3 loop is CASSRLANTGELFF. DNA of the CDR3: TGTGCCAGCAGCCGACTAGCGAACACCGGGGAGCTGTTTTTT.

This clonotype has more than one count but fewer than ten. The V call is TRBV5-1, the J call TRBJ2-7, with 8 bases that match TRBD2. After removal of 4 bases from V and 1 base from J, the junction contained 10 bases not matched to a gene. CDR1 SGHRS and CDR2 YFSETQ come from the germline V gene. The CDR3 totals 16 residues. The chain's CDR3 is CASSPSGVAGSYEQYF. CDR3 DNA: TGCGCCAGCAGCCCATCCGGGGTAGCGGGGTCCTACGAGCAGTACTTC.

This clonotype has ten or more counts. V is TRBV12-3 or TRBV12-4 and J is TRBJ2-7, with a tentative D call TRBD2 (6 bases). The CDR3 is 14 residues long. V gave up 6 bases and J gave up 3 bases, with 15 bases separating them. Here the CDR3 reads CASSPTYGGYEQYF. The CDR3, as DNA: TGTGCCAGCAGCCCCACATACGGGGGCTACGAGCAGTACTTC.

This clonotype was seen at least ten times. V gene TRBV5-1 combines with J gene TRBJ2-7; 7 nucleotides line up with TRBD1. Looked up from germline, CDR1 is SGHRS and CDR2 is YFSETQ. Trimming at V came to 2 bases and at J to 5 bases, leaving 13 bases not matched to a gene. The CDR3 has 16 amino acids. The chain's CDR3 is CASSFDIVTGVHEQYF. Written as DNA, the CDR3 is TGCGCCAGCAGCTTTGACATAGTTACAGGGGTCCACGAGCAGTACTTC.

In this sample, this clonotype turned up many times. The chain combines TRBV10-2 with TRBJ2-3, with D unclear. The germline CDR1 and CDR2 sequences are WSHSY and SAAADI. V lost 4 bases, J lost 13 bases, and 15 bases lay in between. This CDR3 comprises 12 residues. In DNA form, the CDR3 reads TGCGCCAGCAGTGGAAACCCTCCGCTGGAGTATTTT. Its translation is CASSGNPPLEYF.